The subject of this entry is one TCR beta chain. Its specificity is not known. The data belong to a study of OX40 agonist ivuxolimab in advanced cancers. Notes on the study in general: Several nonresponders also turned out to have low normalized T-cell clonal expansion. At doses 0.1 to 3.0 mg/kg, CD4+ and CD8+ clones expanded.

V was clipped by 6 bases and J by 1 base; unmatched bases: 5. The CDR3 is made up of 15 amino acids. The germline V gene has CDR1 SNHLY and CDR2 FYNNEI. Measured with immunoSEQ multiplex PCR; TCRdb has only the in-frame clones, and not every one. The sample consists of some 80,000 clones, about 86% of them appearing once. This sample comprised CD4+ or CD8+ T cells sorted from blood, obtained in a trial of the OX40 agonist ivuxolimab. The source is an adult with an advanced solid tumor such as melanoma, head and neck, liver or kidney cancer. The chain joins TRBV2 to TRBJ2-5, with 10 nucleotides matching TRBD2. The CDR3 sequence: CASSPSGGPQETQYF. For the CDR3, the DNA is TGTGCCAGCAGCCCTAGCGGGGGTCCCCAAGAGACCCAGTACTTC.